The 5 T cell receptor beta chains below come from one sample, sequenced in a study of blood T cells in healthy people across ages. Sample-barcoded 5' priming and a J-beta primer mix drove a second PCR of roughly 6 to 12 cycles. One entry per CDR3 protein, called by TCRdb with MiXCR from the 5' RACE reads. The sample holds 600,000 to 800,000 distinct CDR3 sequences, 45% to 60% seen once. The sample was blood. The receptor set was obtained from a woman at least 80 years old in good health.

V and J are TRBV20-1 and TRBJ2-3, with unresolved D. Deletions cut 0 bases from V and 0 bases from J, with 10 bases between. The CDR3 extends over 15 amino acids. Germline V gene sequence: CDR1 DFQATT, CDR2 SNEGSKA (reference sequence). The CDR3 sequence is CSARETIPSTDTQYF. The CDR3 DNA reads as TGCAGTGCTAGAGAGACCATTCCTAGCACAGATACGCAGTATTTT.

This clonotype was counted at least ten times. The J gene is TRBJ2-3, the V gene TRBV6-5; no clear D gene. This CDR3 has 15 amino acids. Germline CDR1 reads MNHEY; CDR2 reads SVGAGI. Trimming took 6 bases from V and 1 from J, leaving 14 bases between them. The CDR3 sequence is CASRVMGLGTDTQYF. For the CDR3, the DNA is TGTGCCAGCAGGGTTATGGGCCTTGGCACAGATACGCAGTATTTT.

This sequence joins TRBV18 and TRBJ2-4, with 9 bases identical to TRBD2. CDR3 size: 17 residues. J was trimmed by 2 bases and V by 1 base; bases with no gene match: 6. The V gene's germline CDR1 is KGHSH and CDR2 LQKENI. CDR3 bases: TGTGCCAGCTCACCACAGGTAGCGGGGGCTACCAAAAACATTCAGTACTTC. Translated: CASSPQVAGATKNIQYF. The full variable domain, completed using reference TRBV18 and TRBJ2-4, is NAGVMQNPRHLVRRRGQEARLRCSPMKGHSHVYWYRQLPEEGLKFMVYLQKENIIDESGMPKERFSAEFPKEGPSILRIQQVVRGDSAAYFCASSPQVAGATKNIQYFGAGTRLSVL.

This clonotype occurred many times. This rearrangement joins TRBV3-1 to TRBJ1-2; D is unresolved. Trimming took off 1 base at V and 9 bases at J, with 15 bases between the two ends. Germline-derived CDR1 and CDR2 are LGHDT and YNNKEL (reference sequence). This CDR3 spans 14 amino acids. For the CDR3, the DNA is TGTGCCAGCAGCCAAGTTGTACGGGAAGGGAGCTACACCTTC. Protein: CASSQVVREGSYTF. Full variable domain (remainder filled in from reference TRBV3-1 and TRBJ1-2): DTAVSQTPKYLVTQMGNDKSIKCEQNLGHDTMYWYKQDSKKFLKIMFSYNNKELIINETVPNRFSPKSPDKAHLNLHINSLELGDSAVYFCASSQVVREGSYTFGSGTRLTVV.

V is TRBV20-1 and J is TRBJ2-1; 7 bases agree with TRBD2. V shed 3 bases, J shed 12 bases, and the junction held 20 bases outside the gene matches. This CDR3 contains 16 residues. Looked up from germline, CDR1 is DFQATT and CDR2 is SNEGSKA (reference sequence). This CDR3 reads CSASPPLARNPGGQFF. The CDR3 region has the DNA TGCAGTGCTAGCCCACCACTAGCGAGAAACCCAGGTGGGCAGTTCTTC.